Each of the 26 T cell receptor beta chains below was sequenced from the same sample in a study of cytomegalovirus exposure and HLA in healthy donors. Primers for the PCR totalled 60 Vbeta and 13 Jbeta. Repertoires were generated with immunoSEQ multiplex PCR, while TCRdb's copy carries only in-frame clones and drops some. Among 150,000 to 200,000 clones listed, 75% to 90% were seen once. Sequenced material: PBMCs. These receptors all come from a woman between 18 and 29 years old in good health and CMV-seronegative.

V and J are TRBV27 and TRBJ2-3, with 8 nucleotides matching TRBD1. The length of the CDR3 is 15 residues. V lost 5 bases to trimming and J lost 3 bases; unmatched junction nucleotides: 7. Germline V gene lookup returns CDR1 MNHEY and CDR2 SMNVEV (reference sequence). CDR3 DNA: TGTGCCAGCAGTGACAGGGGAAGGTGGACAGATACGCAGTATTTT. It codes for CASSDRGRWTDTQYF.

The chain links TRBV7-9 to TRBJ2-1, with no clear D. This CDR3 spans 17 amino acids. V was clipped by 3 bases and J by 0 bases, with 15 bases between them. Per the germline V gene, CDR1 is SEHNR and CDR2 is FQNEAQ (reference sequence). The CDR3 region has the DNA TGTGCCAGCAGCTTGAGACTGTTACAAAGCTCCTACAATGAGCAGTTCTTC. Encoded protein: CASSLRLLQSSYNEQFF.

This chain connects TRBV28 to TRBJ2-7, with D hard to call. The CDR3 extends over 12 amino acids. The germline gives CDR1 MDHEN, CDR2 SYDVKM. V was trimmed by 7 bases and J by 3 bases, leaving 10 bases between them. CDR3 in amino acids: CASTGTDYEQYF. The CDR3 region has the DNA TGTGCCAGCACAGGAACAGACTACGAGCAGTACTTC.

The chain joins TRBV29-1 to TRBJ1-5, with D possibly TRBD1 on 5 matching bases. The CDR3 sequence is 13 residues long. Trimming cost V 6 bases and J 1 base, with 10 bases left between them. CDR1 is SQVTM and CDR2 is ANQGSEA in the germline V gene. CDR3 nucleotide sequence: TGCAGCGTGGGGGGTCCGAGCAATCAGCCCCAGCATTTT. This sequence encodes CSVGGPSNQPQHF.

This chain joins TRBV7-6 and TRBJ2-1; tentatively, D is TRBD2 (5 bases). Germline CDR1 and CDR2: SGHVS and FNYEAQ. The CDR3 has 15 residues. The V gene lost 2 bases and the J gene lost 0 bases, with 8 bases spanning the gap. The CDR3 region has the DNA TGTGCCAGCAGCTTACGAGGGAGCTCCTACAATGAGCAGTTCTTC. Its translation: CASSLRGSSYNEQFF.

This clone was observed a few times. This sequence joins TRBV6-5 and TRBJ1-6, with 8 bases matching TRBD1. The CDR3 contains 12 residues. Losses at the gene ends were 8 bases for V and 10 bases for J; bases not matched to a gene: 4. The germline V gene has CDR1 MNHEY and CDR2 SVGAGI. The CDR3 coding sequence is TGTGCCAGCTCAGGGGGCGGCTCACCCCTCCACTTT. Its translation: CASSGGGSPLHF.

Turning to this clone: Other DNA sequences in the same sample also yield this CDR3. The J gene is TRBJ1-5, the V gene TRBV5-1, with TRBD1 identical over 10 bases. This CDR3 is built from 20 residues. J was trimmed by 0 bases and V by 3 bases; bases with no gene match: 15. Germline V gives CDR1 SGHRS, CDR2 YFSETQ. This CDR3 is CASSSLRDRGKAYSNQPQHF. The CDR3 DNA follows: TGCGCCAGCAGCTCCCTAAGGGACAGGGGAAAGGCTTATAGCAATCAGCCCCAGCATTTT. Using reference TRBV5-1 and TRBJ1-5 for the parts outside the CDR3, the full variable domain is KAGVTQTPRYLIKTRGQQVTLSCSPISGHRSVSWYQQTPGQGLQFLFEYFSETQRNKGNFPGRFSGRQFSNSRSEMNVSTLELGDSALYLCASSSLRDRGKAYSNQPQHFGDGTRLSIL.

This chain joins TRBV4-1 and TRBJ2-1; D possibly corresponds to TRBD1 (5 bases). In germline, CDR1 is MGHRA, CDR2 YSYEKL. The CDR3 is 14 amino acids. V lost 4 bases and J lost 5, with 12 bases in between. The CDR3 reads CASSLYRWHNEQFF. CDR3 sequence (DNA): TGCGCCAGCAGCCTCTACAGGTGGCACAATGAGCAGTTCTTC.

The CDR3 protein is CASSIVLTGNEQFF. The CDR3 DNA reads TGTGCCAGTAGTATAGTACTAACTGGCAATGAGCAGTTCTTC. V usage is TRBV19 and J usage is TRBJ2-1, with unresolved D. V was trimmed by 1 base and J by 6 bases, leaving 10 bases between them. CDR3 length equals 14 residues. Per the germline V gene, CDR1 is LNHDA and CDR2 is SQIVND (reference sequence). The whole variable domain, filled in from reference TRBV19 and TRBJ2-1, reads DGGITQSPKYLFRKEGQNVTLSCEQNLNHDAMYWYRQDPGQGLRLIYYSQIVNDFQKGDIAEGYSVSREKKESFPLTVTSAQKNPTAFYLCASSIVLTGNEQFFGPGTRLTVL.

As to this clone: The missing conserved phenylalanine or tryptophan at the end of this CDR3 makes a read error likely. V is TRBV19 and J is TRBJ1-5, with D possibly matching TRBD1 (5 bases). Per germline, CDR1 LNHDA and CDR2 SQIVND (reference sequence). The ends were cut back, 8 bases at V and 4 bases at J, with 18 bases in the middle. The length of the CDR3 is 15 residues. CDR3 in DNA: TGTGCCAGTCGAGATGGGGACTTGGTTAATCAGCCCCAGCATCTT. Protein sequence: CASRDGDLVNQPQHL.

V gene TRBV10-3 combines with J gene TRBJ1-3; maybe TRBD1 (6 bases). From germline, CDR1 is ENHRY and CDR2 SYGVKD. This CDR3 has 15 amino acids. The V gene lost 8 bases and the J gene lost 2 bases, with 16 bases spanning the gap. The CDR3, as DNA: TGTGCCATCTCCTCTGGGGACATTACTGGAAACACCATATATTTT. Its protein product is CAISSGDITGNTIYF.

V and J are TRBV7-8 and TRBJ1-2; no firm D call. The germline V gene has CDR1 SGHVS and CDR2 FQNEAQ. The CDR3 spans 14 residues. The germline V and J ends were trimmed by 1 base and 0 bases, with 6 bases remaining between them. The CDR3 region has the DNA TGTGCCAGCAGCTTAGGTCTAGCTAACTATGGCTACACCTTC. Translating it yields CASSLGLANYGYTF.

The J gene is TRBJ2-5, the V gene TRBV7-2; D is ambiguous. Germline assignment: CDR1 SGHTA and CDR2 FQGNSA. Trimming removed 3 bases from V and 4 bases from J, with 3 bases in between. The CDR3 spans 11 residues. CDR3 residues: CASSFLETQYF. In DNA, the CDR3 is TGTGCCAGCAGCTTTCTAGAGACCCAGTACTTC. The full variable domain, its missing parts supplied by reference TRBV7-2 and TRBJ2-5, is GAGVSQSPSNKVTEKGKDVELRCDPISGHTALYWYRQSLGQGLEFLIYFQGNSAPDKSGLPSDRFSAERTGGSVSTLTIQRTQQEDSAVYLCASSFLETQYFGPGTRLLVL.

The V call is TRBV5-4, the J call TRBJ2-1, with D possibly TRBD1 on 6 matching bases. Germline V gene lookup returns CDR1 SGHNT and CDR2 YYREEE (reference sequence). V lost 2 bases and J lost 7, with 7 bases in between. The CDR3 has 12 residues. CDR3 sequence: CASSFQGNEQFF. The CDR3, as DNA: TGTGCCAGCAGCTTTCAGGGGAATGAGCAGTTCTTC.

The chain links TRBV14 to TRBJ1-2; tentative D call: TRBD1 (5 bases). Trimming cost V 4 bases and J 4 bases, with 7 bases left between them. Germline CDR1 is SGHDN and CDR2 is FVKESK. CDR3 length equals 12 residues. Here the CDR3 DNA reads TGTGCCAGCAGCCGGACACCCTATGGCTACACCTTC. It codes for CASSRTPYGYTF.

The chain carries TRBV28 and TRBJ2-7, with D uncertain. CDR3 size: 12 residues. Trimming took 3 bases from V and 6 from J, leaving 9 bases between them. Looked up from germline, CDR1 is MDHEN and CDR2 is SYDVKM. The CDR3 region has the DNA TGTGCCAGCAGTTTGTCAGGTGGCGAGCAGTACTTC. Amino acids: CASSLSGGEQYF.

This chain links TRBV30 with TRBJ1-3; D gene uncertain. CDR3 size: 14 residues. Trimming pared 0 bases from V and 0 bases from J, leaving 6 bases between. Germline V gene lookup returns CDR1 GTSNPN and CDR2 SVGIG (reference sequence). The CDR3 region has the DNA TGTGCCTGGAGTGTAATTCTCTCTGGAAACACCATATATTTT. Its protein product is CAWSVILSGNTIYF. Together with reference TRBV30 and TRBJ1-3, the CDR3 gives the full variable domain: SQTIHQWPATLVQPVGSPLSLECTVEGTSNPNLYWYRQAAGRGLQLLFYSVGIGQISSEVPQNLSASRPQDRQFILSSKKLLLSDSGFYLCAWSVILSGNTIYFGEGSWLTVV.

This chain joins TRBV5-1 and TRBJ2-7; D may be TRBD2 (5 bases). The V and J ends lost 3 bases and 5 bases respectively, with 15 bases between them. The CDR3 covers 14 residues. CDR1 and CDR2 (germline): SGHRS, YFSETQ. The CDR3 DNA reads TGCGCCAGCAGCTCGGGATTACCCGGGCACGAGCAGTACTTC. This sequence encodes CASSSGLPGHEQYF.

The V and J genes are TRBV29-1 and TRBJ2-3; no definite D call. The CDR3 spans 16 residues. Between the trimmed V and J ends, which lost 1 base and 4 bases, there was a span of 18 bases. Per the germline V gene, CDR1 is SQVTM and CDR2 is ANQGSEA. CDR3 sequence (DNA): TGCAGCGTTGAAGGTTTGCCCCCTCACTTGGCAGATACGCAGTATTTT. It yields the protein CSVEGLPPHLADTQYF.

The chain carries TRBV30 and TRBJ1-5, with 10 nucleotides matching TRBD1. This CDR3 spans 15 amino acids. CDR1 and CDR2 from the germline V gene are GTSNPN and SVGIG (reference sequence). With 1 base clipped from V and 4 bases from J, the junction kept 4 bases outside the gene matches. The CDR3 nucleotides read TGTGCCTGGAGTGGACCGGGACAGGGGAATCAGCCCCAGCATTTT. It specifies CAWSGPGQGNQPQHF.

The chain employs TRBV5-4 and TRBJ2-5, with TRBD2 matching over 14 bases. The germline CDR1 and CDR2 sequences are SGHNT and YYREEE (reference sequence). V shed 5 bases and J 0 bases; nucleotides not matched to a gene: 6. This CDR3 has 17 residues. The CDR3 region is CASRPGTSGSNQETQYF. The DNA of the CDR3 is TGTGCCAGCAGGCCCGGGACTAGCGGGAGTAACCAAGAGACCCAGTACTTC.

This chain joins TRBV7-2 and TRBJ2-3; the match to TRBD2 covers 10 bases. The J segment lost 2 bases and the V segment lost 9 bases, leaving 5 bases of the junction unmatched. This CDR3 has 14 amino acids. The germline V gene encodes CDR1 SGHTA and CDR2 FQGNSA. The CDR3 sequence is CASQLAGLTDTQYF. DNA for the CDR3: TGTGCCAGTCAACTAGCGGGGCTCACAGATACGCAGTATTTT.

The V and J genes are TRBV29-1 and TRBJ1-5; a weak D match, TRBD1 (5 bases). The CDR3 totals 11 residues. Germline V gives CDR1 SQVTM, CDR2 ANQGSEA. V lost 3 bases and J lost 6, with 6 bases in between. The CDR3 nucleotides read TGCAGCGTTGAGGGGCCTCAGCCCCAGCATTTT. It codes for CSVEGPQPQHF.

This chain links TRBV28 with TRBJ2-1, with TRBD2 identical over 8 bases. This CDR3 has 15 residues. Losses at the gene ends were 5 bases for V and 2 bases for J; bases not matched to a gene: 5. Germline lookup yields CDR1 MDHEN and CDR2 SYDVKM. The CDR3 DNA follows: TGTGCCAGCAGTCCGGGGGGGTTCCCCTACAATGAGCAGTTCTTC. Its translation is CASSPGGFPYNEQFF.

The chain has TRBV6-6 and TRBJ2-1, with D possibly being TRBD1 (5 bases). The V gene's germline CDR1 is MNHNY and CDR2 SVGAGI (reference sequence). The CDR3 totals 16 residues. V was trimmed by 2 bases and J by 4 bases, leaving 15 bases between them. CDR3 in amino acids: CASSYSRANLYNEQFF. DNA for the CDR3: TGTGCCAGCAGTTACAGCAGGGCAAACCTATACAATGAGCAGTTCTTC.

V usage is TRBV28 and J usage is TRBJ2-7, with D possibly matching TRBD1 (6 bases). The germline V and J ends were trimmed by 3 bases and 3 bases, with 9 bases remaining between them. The CDR3 has 13 amino acids. The V gene's germline CDR1 is MDHEN and CDR2 SYDVKM. This CDR3 reads CASSFRRGYEQYF. The CDR3 DNA follows: TGTGCCAGCAGTTTTCGCAGGGGCTACGAGCAGTACTTC. Full variable domain (missing parts from reference TRBV28 and TRBJ2-7): DVKVTQSSRYLVKRTGEKVFLECVQDMDHENMFWYRQDPGLGLRLIYFSYDVKMKEKGDIPEGYSVSREKKERFSLILESASTNQTSMYLCASSFRRGYEQYFGPGTRLTVT.